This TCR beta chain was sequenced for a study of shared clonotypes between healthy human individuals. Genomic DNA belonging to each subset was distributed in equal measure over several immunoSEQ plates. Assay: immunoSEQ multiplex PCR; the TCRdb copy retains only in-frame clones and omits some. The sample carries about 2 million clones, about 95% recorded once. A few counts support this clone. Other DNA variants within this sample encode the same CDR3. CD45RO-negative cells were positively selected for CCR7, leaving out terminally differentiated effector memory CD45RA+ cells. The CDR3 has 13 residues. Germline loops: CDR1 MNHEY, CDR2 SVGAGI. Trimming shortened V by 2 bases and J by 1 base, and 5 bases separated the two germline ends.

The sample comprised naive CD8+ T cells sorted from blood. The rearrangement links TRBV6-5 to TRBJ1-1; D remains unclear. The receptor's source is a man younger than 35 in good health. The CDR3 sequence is CASSYTENTEAFF. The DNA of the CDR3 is TGTGCCAGCAGTTACACAGAGAACACTGAAGCTTTCTTT.